The rows below give T cell receptor beta chains drawn from one sample of a study of cytomegalovirus exposure and HLA in healthy donors. Here immunoSEQ multiplex PCR was the method, and the copy in TCRdb shows in-frame clones only, minus some. Seen here are fewer than 200,000 clones, 80% to 85% observed once, and the top ten hold about 2.2%. Sequenced material: PBMCs. The origin of the receptors is a woman in her twenties or thirties in good health and CMV-seronegative. Each CDR3 is given with its conserved first and last residue. D genes are given only for firm matches. Clone sizes are given selectively: once, few, many, or a class where the clone is expanded.

v_gene: TRBV7-9; abundance: -; d_gene: -; j_gene: TRBJ1-2; CDR3aa: CSSSSFQGKGSYGYTF; CDR3nt: TGTTCCAGCAGCTCCTTTCAGGGAAAGGGATCCTATGGCTACACCTTC
v_gene: TRBV28; abundance: -; d_gene: -; j_gene: TRBJ1-5; CDR3aa: CASSTAHQPQHF; CDR3nt: TGTGCCAGCAGCACAGCTCATCAGCCCCAGCATTTT
v_gene: TRBV7-9; abundance: few; d_gene: -; j_gene: TRBJ1-1; CDR3aa: CASSIRGGTEAFF; CDR3nt: TGTGCCAGCAGCATTAGGGGGGGCACTGAAGCTTTCTTT
v_gene: TRBV7-2; abundance: once; d_gene: -; j_gene: TRBJ2-4; CDR3aa: CASSLDGAKNIQYF; CDR3nt: TGTGCCAGCAGCTTAGACGGAGCCAAAAACATTCAGTACTTC
v_gene: TRBV7-9; abundance: -; d_gene: TRBD1; j_gene: TRBJ2-7; CDR3aa: CASSWPTGKHFEQYF; CDR3nt: TGTGCCAGCAGCTGGCCGACAGGGAAACACTTCGAGCAGTACTTC
v_gene: TRBV25-1; abundance: -; d_gene: TRBD2; j_gene: TRBJ2-1; CDR3aa: CASSSGTYNEQFF; CDR3nt: TGTGCCAGCAGCAGCGGGACCTACAATGAGCAGTTCTTC
v_gene: TRBV5-6; abundance: -; d_gene: TRBD2; j_gene: TRBJ2-1; CDR3aa: CASSFTSGWNNEQFF; CDR3nt: TGTGCCAGCAGCTTTACTAGCGGGTGGAACAATGAGCAGTTCTTC
v_gene: TRBV4-1; abundance: -; d_gene: TRBD1; j_gene: TRBJ1-3; CDR3aa: CASSQAGQSSGNTIYF; CDR3nt: TGCGCCAGCAGCCAAGCGGGACAGAGCTCTGGAAACACCATATATTTT
v_gene: TRBV7-6; abundance: -; d_gene: TRBD1; j_gene: TRBJ2-5; CDR3aa: CASSLRTGQETQYF; CDR3nt: TGTGCCAGCAGCCTACGGACAGGACAAGAGACCCAGTACTTC
v_gene: TRBV7-9; abundance: -; d_gene: TRBD1; j_gene: TRBJ1-1; CDR3aa: CASSSRDSVNTEAFF; CDR3nt: TGTGCCAGCAGCTCCCGGGACAGCGTTAACACTGAAGCTTTCTTT
v_gene: TRBV5-1; abundance: -; d_gene: -; j_gene: TRBJ2-1; CDR3aa: CASSLVSGDELSSYNEQFF; CDR3nt: TGCGCCAGCAGCTTGGTTAGCGGCGACGAACTAAGCTCCTACAATGAGCAGTTCTTC
v_gene: TRBV28; abundance: -; d_gene: -; j_gene: TRBJ1-1; CDR3aa: CASSLGSEAFF; CDR3nt: TGTGCCAGCAGTCTCGGGTCTGAAGCTTTCTTT
v_gene: TRBV4-3; abundance: -; d_gene: TRBD1; j_gene: TRBJ2-5; CDR3aa: CASSQVRDREETQYF; CDR3nt: TGCGCCAGCAGCCAGGTTCGGGACAGAGAAGAGACCCAGTACTTC
v_gene: TRBV4-2; abundance: few; d_gene: TRBD2; j_gene: TRBJ2-1; CDR3aa: CASSQEREAYNEQFF; CDR3nt: TGTGCCAGCAGCCAGGAGCGGGAGGCCTACAATGAGCAGTTCTTC
v_gene: TRBV18; abundance: few; d_gene: TRBD2; j_gene: TRBJ2-7; CDR3aa: CASSHNSGNEQYF; CDR3nt: TGTGCCAGCTCACACAATAGCGGGAACGAGCAGTACTTC
v_gene: TRBV6-6; abundance: -; d_gene: -; j_gene: TRBJ1-2; CDR3aa: CASTSLGGQGYTF; CDR3nt: TGTGCCAGCACCTCACTGGGGGGGCAGGGCTACACCTTC
v_gene: TRBV10-1; abundance: -; d_gene: TRBD2; j_gene: TRBJ2-4; CDR3aa: CASSKSGGENIQYF; CDR3nt: TGCGCCAGCAGCAAGAGCGGGGGGGAAAACATTCAGTACTTC
v_gene: TRBV7-9; abundance: -; d_gene: -; j_gene: TRBJ2-1; CDR3aa: CASSLVRDTNEQFF; CDR3nt: TGTGCCAGCAGCTTAGTCCGGGATACTAATGAGCAGTTCTTC
v_gene: TRBV7-2; abundance: -; d_gene: TRBD2; j_gene: TRBJ2-7; CDR3aa: CASSFGGGSSYEQYF; CDR3nt: TGTGCCAGCAGCTTTGGCGGGGGGAGCTCCTACGAGCAGTACTTC
v_gene: TRBV7-9; abundance: -; d_gene: -; j_gene: TRBJ1-1; CDR3aa: CASKATGGPITEAFF; CDR3nt: TGTGCCAGCAAGGCCACGGGGGGTCCCATCACTGAAGCTTTCTTT
v_gene: TRBV5-1; abundance: -; d_gene: TRBD2; j_gene: TRBJ2-7; CDR3aa: CASSLQAGSGDEQYF; CDR3nt: TGCGCCAGCAGCCTGCAAGCGGGAAGTGGAGACGAGCAGTACTTC
v_gene: TRBV10-3; abundance: -; d_gene: TRBD1; j_gene: TRBJ1-1; CDR3aa: CAISESAGGTEAFF; CDR3nt: TGTGCCATCAGTGAGTCGGCAGGGGGCACTGAAGCTTTCTTT
v_gene: TRBV6-5; abundance: -; d_gene: TRBD1; j_gene: TRBJ1-2; CDR3aa: CASSYSNRGVAGYTF; CDR3nt: TGTGCCAGCAGTTACTCGAACAGGGGAGTTGCTGGCTACACCTTC
v_gene: TRBV9; abundance: -; d_gene: -; j_gene: TRBJ2-2; CDR3aa: CASSVASRGELFF; CDR3nt: TGTGCCAGCAGCGTAGCTTCGCGTGGGGAGCTGTTTTTT
v_gene: TRBV6-5; abundance: -; d_gene: TRBD2; j_gene: TRBJ2-5; CDR3aa: CASSSGLAGAQETQYF; CDR3nt: TGTGCCAGCAGTTCCGGACTAGCGGGAGCACAAGAGACCCAGTACTTC
v_gene: TRBV5-1; abundance: -; d_gene: -; j_gene: TRBJ1-1; CDR3aa: CASSPSSQGGTEAFF; CDR3nt: TGCGCCAGCAGCCCATCCTCGCAGGGCGGCACTGAAGCTTTCTTT
v_gene: TRBV7-9; abundance: -; d_gene: TRBD1; j_gene: TRBJ1-1; CDR3aa: CASSFLDRLNTEAFF; CDR3nt: TGTGCCAGCAGTTTCCTGGACAGGCTGAACACTGAAGCTTTCTTT
v_gene: TRBV5-1; abundance: -; d_gene: TRBD1; j_gene: TRBJ2-3; CDR3aa: CASSSGQGIADTQYF; CDR3nt: TGCGCCAGCAGCTCTGGACAGGGGATCGCAGATACGCAGTATTTT
v_gene: TRBV9; abundance: -; d_gene: TRBD1; j_gene: TRBJ1-1; CDR3aa: CASSVDAGGNTEAFF; CDR3nt: TGTGCCAGCAGCGTAGATGCAGGGGGGAACACTGAAGCTTTCTTT
v_gene: TRBV27; abundance: -; d_gene: TRBD1; j_gene: TRBJ2-3; CDR3aa: CASSSGQGAWSTDTQYF; CDR3nt: TGTGCCAGCAGTTCAGGACAGGGGGCGTGGAGCACAGATACGCAGTATTTT
v_gene: TRBV27; abundance: -; d_gene: -; j_gene: TRBJ1-1; CDR3aa: CASSLGADTEAFF; CDR3nt: TGTGCCAGCAGTTTAGGGGCCGACACTGAAGCTTTCTTT
v_gene: TRBV27; abundance: once; d_gene: -; j_gene: TRBJ2-7; CDR3aa: CASSYQGLPYEQYF; CDR3nt: TGTGCCAGCAGTTACCAGGGCCTACCCTACGAGCAGTACTTC
v_gene: TRBV4-1; abundance: -; d_gene: TRBD1; j_gene: TRBJ2-2; CDR3aa: CASSQAGTGVGELFF; CDR3nt: TGCGCCAGCAGCCAGGCCGGGACAGGGGTCGGGGAGCTGTTTTTT
v_gene: TRBV18; abundance: -; d_gene: TRBD1; j_gene: TRBJ1-1; CDR3aa: CASAPSGQGMNTEAFF; CDR3nt: TGTGCCAGCGCCCCCTCGGGACAGGGTATGAACACTGAAGCTTTCTTT
v_gene: TRBV5-1; abundance: -; d_gene: TRBD1; j_gene: TRBJ1-3; CDR3aa: CASSLISGGDSGNTIYF; CDR3nt: TGCGCCAGCAGCTTGATTTCAGGGGGCGACTCTGGAAACACCATATATTTT
v_gene: TRBV11-3; abundance: -; d_gene: -; j_gene: TRBJ2-5; CDR3aa: CASSLVTGGLENQETQYF; CDR3nt: TGTGCCAGCAGCTTAGTCACGGGGGGCCTTGAAAACCAAGAGACCCAGTACTTC
v_gene: TRBV28; abundance: -; d_gene: -; j_gene: TRBJ1-2; CDR3aa: CASRRLGQSYGYTF; CDR3nt: TGTGCCAGCAGGAGATTGGGGCAAAGCTATGGCTACACCTTC
v_gene: TRBV6-5; abundance: -; d_gene: -; j_gene: TRBJ1-2; CDR3aa: CASSYRQVDGYTF; CDR3nt: TGTGCCAGCAGTTACCGGCAGGTCGATGGCTACACCTTC
v_gene: TRBV6-5; abundance: -; d_gene: -; j_gene: TRBJ1-4; CDR3aa: CASSYSGSGEKLFF; CDR3nt: TGTGCCAGCAGTTACTCCGGGAGTGGGGAAAAACTGTTTTTT
v_gene: TRBV18; abundance: -; d_gene: TRBD1; j_gene: TRBJ1-1; CDR3aa: CASSPGQETEAFF; CDR3nt: TGTGCCAGCTCACCCGGACAGGAGACTGAAGCTTTCTTT
v_gene: TRBV6-4; abundance: -; d_gene: TRBD2; j_gene: TRBJ2-1; CDR3aa: CASSAASGNRNEQFF; CDR3nt: TGTGCCAGCAGCGCCGCTAGCGGGAATAGGAATGAGCAGTTCTTC
v_gene: TRBV18; abundance: -; d_gene: TRBD1; j_gene: TRBJ2-7; CDR3aa: CASSPSAGGLSEQYF; CDR3nt: TGTGCCAGCTCACCATCCGCAGGGGGCTTGTCCGAGCAGTACTTC
v_gene: TRBV6-6; abundance: -; d_gene: TRBD1; j_gene: TRBJ2-5; CDR3aa: CASSSGQGLAQETQYF; CDR3nt: TGTGCCAGCAGTTCAGGACAGGGCCTCGCCCAAGAGACCCAGTACTTC
v_gene: TRBV5-4; abundance: -; d_gene: TRBD2; j_gene: TRBJ2-4; CDR3aa: CASSLISAGGALNSQYF; CDR3nt: TGTGCCAGCAGCTTGATCTCGGCGGGGGGCGCTCTTAACAGTCAGTACTTC
v_gene: TRBV11-3; abundance: once; d_gene: TRBD1; j_gene: TRBJ1-5; CDR3aa: CASKDRGLNQPQHF; CDR3nt: TGTGCCAGCAAAGACAGGGGCCTAAATCAGCCCCAGCATTTT
v_gene: TRBV7-8; abundance: -; d_gene: -; j_gene: TRBJ2-1; CDR3aa: CASSYPLRAGTYNEQFF; CDR3nt: TGTGCCAGCAGCTACCCCCTCCGGGCGGGGACCTACAATGAGCAGTTCTTC
v_gene: TRBV28; abundance: -; d_gene: -; j_gene: TRBJ2-2; CDR3aa: CASSLSGGTGELFF; CDR3nt: TGTGCCAGCAGTTTATCCGGAGGAACCGGGGAGCTGTTTTTT
v_gene: TRBV7-9; abundance: once; d_gene: -; j_gene: TRBJ2-1; CDR3aa: CSSSPGTPYNEQFF; CDR3nt: TGTTCCAGCAGCCCCGGGACACCTTACAATGAGCAGTTCTTC
v_gene: TRBV7-2; abundance: once; d_gene: -; j_gene: TRBJ2-2; CDR3aa: CASKYWNTGELFF; CDR3nt: TGTGCCAGCAAATATTGGAACACCGGGGAGCTGTTTTTT
v_gene: TRBV28; abundance: -; d_gene: -; j_gene: TRBJ1-2; CDR3aa: CASSLGGASYGYTF; CDR3nt: TGTGCCAGCAGCCTCGGTGGGGCTAGCTATGGCTACACCTTC
v_gene: TRBV10-1; abundance: -; d_gene: TRBD2; j_gene: TRBJ2-1; CDR3aa: CATGTSGEYNEQFF; CDR3nt: TGCGCCACTGGGACTAGCGGGGAATACAATGAGCAGTTCTTC
v_gene: TRBV2; abundance: -; d_gene: -; j_gene: TRBJ2-3; CDR3aa: CASSDRVASTDTQYF; CDR3nt: TGTGCCAGCAGTGACAGGGTAGCCAGCACAGATACGCAGTATTTT
v_gene: TRBV6-5; abundance: once; d_gene: TRBD2; j_gene: TRBJ2-5; CDR3aa: CASRRLAGGETQYF; CDR3nt: TGTGCCAGCAGGCGACTAGCGGGAGGAGAGACCCAGTACTTC
v_gene: TRBV18; abundance: -; d_gene: TRBD1; j_gene: TRBJ2-7; CDR3aa: CASSPGAGGTYEQYF; CDR3nt: TGTGCCAGCTCACCAGGGGCAGGGGGTACCTACGAGCAGTACTTC
v_gene: TRBV11-2; abundance: -; d_gene: -; j_gene: TRBJ2-7; CDR3aa: CASSLDGGSSYEQYF; CDR3nt: TGTGCCAGCAGCTTAGATGGGGGCAGCTCCTACGAGCAGTACTTC
v_gene: TRBV5-1; abundance: -; d_gene: TRBD1; j_gene: TRBJ2-2; CDR3aa: CASSFAEWTGPTGELFF; CDR3nt: TGCGCCAGCAGCTTCGCGGAATGGACAGGGCCCACCGGGGAGCTGTTTTTT
v_gene: TRBV7-9; abundance: -; d_gene: -; j_gene: TRBJ1-2; CDR3aa: CSSSLVTVTNYGYTF; CDR3nt: TGTTCCAGCAGCTTAGTTACAGTTACTAACTATGGCTACACCTTC
v_gene: TRBV5-1; abundance: -; d_gene: TRBD1; j_gene: TRBJ2-5; CDR3aa: CASSLGDRVGETQYF; CDR3nt: TGCGCCAGCAGCTTGGGTGACAGGGTCGGGGAGACCCAGTACTTC
v_gene: TRBV28; abundance: -; d_gene: TRBD2; j_gene: TRBJ2-1; CDR3aa: CASSSPVSGTYNEQFF; CDR3nt: TGTGCCAGCAGTTCCCCCGTCAGCGGGACTTACAATGAGCAGTTCTTC
v_gene: TRBV5-1; abundance: -; d_gene: -; j_gene: TRBJ2-5; CDR3aa: CASSAGRTQETQYF; CDR3nt: TGCGCCAGCAGCGCGGGACGGACCCAAGAGACCCAGTACTTC